This TCR beta chain was observed in a study of shared clonotypes between healthy human individuals. General study results and limits: Sharing across a few donors was seen in around 5% of naive CD4 clonotypes.

CD45RO-negative cells were positively selected for CCR7, leaving out terminally differentiated effector memory CD45RA+ cells. Germline-derived CDR1 and CDR2 are MGHRA and YSYEKL. Trimming took 3 bases from V and 10 from J, leaving 10 bases between them. The CDR3 spans 12 residues. As regards this clone: Its cognate antigen is unknown.

Replicate sorted-subset PCRs were loaded with around 0.2 ug DNA, roughly 33,000 T cell genomes. Profiled with immunoSEQ multiplex PCR; TCRdb holds only in-frame clones, not every one. The sample has roughly 650,000 clones; 96% are singletons. Sequencing was performed on naive CD8+ T cells sorted from blood. The chain has TRBV4-1 and TRBJ2-1; D might be TRBD2 (6 bases). This sequence was found in a woman in her 30s in good health. The CDR3 nucleotides are TGCGCCAGCAGCCAGCCTAGCGTGGAGCAGTTCTTC. This sequence encodes CASSQPSVEQFF.